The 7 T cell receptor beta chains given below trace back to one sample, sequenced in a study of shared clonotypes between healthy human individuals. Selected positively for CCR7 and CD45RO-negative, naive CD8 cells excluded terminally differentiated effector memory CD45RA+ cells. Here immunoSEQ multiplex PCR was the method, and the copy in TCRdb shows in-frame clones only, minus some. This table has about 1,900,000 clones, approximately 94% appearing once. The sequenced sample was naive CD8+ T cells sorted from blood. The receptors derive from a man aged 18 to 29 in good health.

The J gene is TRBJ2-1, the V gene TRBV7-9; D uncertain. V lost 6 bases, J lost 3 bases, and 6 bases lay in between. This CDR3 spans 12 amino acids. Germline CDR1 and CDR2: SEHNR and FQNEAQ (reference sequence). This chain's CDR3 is CASSSFYNEQFF. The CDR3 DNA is TGTGCCAGCAGTTCTTTCTACAATGAGCAGTTCTTC. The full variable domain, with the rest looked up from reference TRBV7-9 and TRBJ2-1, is DTGVSQNPRHKITKRGQNVTFRCDPISEHNRLYWYRQTLGQGPEFLTYFQNEAQLEKSRLLSDRFSAERPKGSFSTLEIQRTEQGDSAMYLCASSSFYNEQFFGPGTRLTVL.

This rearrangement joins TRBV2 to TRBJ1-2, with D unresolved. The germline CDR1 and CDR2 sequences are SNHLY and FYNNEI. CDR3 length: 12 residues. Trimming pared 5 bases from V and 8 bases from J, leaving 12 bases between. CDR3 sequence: CASSWYSLGYTF. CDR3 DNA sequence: TGTGCCAGCAGTTGGTACAGCCTAGGCTACACCTTC. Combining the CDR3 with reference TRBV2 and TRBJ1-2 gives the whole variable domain EPEVTQTPSHQVTQMGQEVILRCVPISNHLYFYWYRQILGQKVEFLVSFYNNEISEKSEIFDDQFSVERPDGSNFTLKIRSTKLEDSAMYFCASSWYSLGYTFGSGTRLTVV.

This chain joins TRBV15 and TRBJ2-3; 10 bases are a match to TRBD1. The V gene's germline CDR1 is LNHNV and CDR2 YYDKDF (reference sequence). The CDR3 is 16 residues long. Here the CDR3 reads CATTPGTGVRWDTQYF. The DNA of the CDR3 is TGTGCTACGACTCCCGGGACAGGGGTGAGGTGGGATACGCAGTATTTT.

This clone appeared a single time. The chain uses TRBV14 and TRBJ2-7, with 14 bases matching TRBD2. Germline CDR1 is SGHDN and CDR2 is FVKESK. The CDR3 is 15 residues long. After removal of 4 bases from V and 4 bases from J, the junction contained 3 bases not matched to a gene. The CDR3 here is CASSLWTSGGYEQYF. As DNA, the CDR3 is TGTGCCAGCAGCCTTTGGACTAGCGGGGGGTACGAGCAGTACTTC.

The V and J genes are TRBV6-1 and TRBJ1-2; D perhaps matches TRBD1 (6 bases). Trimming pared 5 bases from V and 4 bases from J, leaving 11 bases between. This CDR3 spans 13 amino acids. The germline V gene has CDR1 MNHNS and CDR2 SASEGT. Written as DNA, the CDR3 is TGTGCCAGCAGTCAGGGGTATGGCTATGGCTACACCTTC. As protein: CASSQGYGYGYTF.

The CDR3 DNA reads TGTGCCAGCAGCCCGAGGGGACAGGGGGTCACTGAAGCTTTCTTT. As protein: CASSPRGQGVTEAFF. The V call is TRBV13, the J call TRBJ1-1; 11 bases map to TRBD1. The V segment lost 5 bases and the J segment 4 bases; nucleotides outside the gene matches: 6. The CDR3 has 15 residues. The germline V gene has CDR1 PRHDT and CDR2 FYEKMQ (reference sequence).

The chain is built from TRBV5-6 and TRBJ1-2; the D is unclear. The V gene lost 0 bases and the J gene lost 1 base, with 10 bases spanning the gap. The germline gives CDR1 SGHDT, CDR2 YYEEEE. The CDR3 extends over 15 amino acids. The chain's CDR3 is CASSLGTVGNYGYTF. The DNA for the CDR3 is TGTGCCAGCAGCTTGGGGACGGTTGGTAACTATGGCTACACCTTC. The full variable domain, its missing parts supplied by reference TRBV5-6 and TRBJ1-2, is DAGVTQSPTHLIKTRGQQVTLRCSPKSGHDTVSWYQQALGQGPQFIFQYYEEEERQRGNFPDRFSGHQFPNYSSELNVNALLLGDSALYLCASSLGTVGNYGYTFGSGTRLTVV.